Here is one TCR beta chain with its context. The antigen is not known. At one of its ends the junction is not consistent with the germline gene, which may arise from a read error. This sample is part of a study of radiotherapy plus CTLA-4 blockade in lung cancer. Study results and caveats: Among blood TCR repertoires after radiotherapy plus ipilimumab, tumor-derived clones expanded.

This table comes from immunoSEQ multiplex PCR, and its TCRdb copy is limited to in-frame clones, with some not included. The sample has around 100,000 clones; roughly 77% are singletons. Focal radiation was given together with CTLA-4 blockade (ipilimumab) to patients with chemo-refractory metastatic non-small-cell lung cancer. The sample was peripheral blood, taken from a patient treated with radiotherapy plus ipilimumab. This receptor was taken from a human donor with non-small cell lung cancer that progressed on radiotherapy plus ipilimumab. Some clones in this sample may be carry-over from other donors' samples.

CDR3 sequence: CASSLEAWTGVYEQYF. The CDR3 DNA sequence: TGCGCCAGCAGTTTGGAGGCCTGGACAGGGGTCTACGAGCAGTACTTC. The chain links TRBV5-1 to TRBJ2-7; 9 positions match TRBD1. This CDR3 spans 16 amino acids. Germline V CDR1 and CDR2: SGHRS, YFSETQ. Full variable domain (outside the CDR3, taken from reference TRBV5-1 and TRBJ2-7): KAGVTQTPRYLIKTRGQQVTLSCSPISGHRSVSWYQQTPGQGLQFLFEYFSETQRNKGNFPGRFSGRQFSNSRSEMNVSTLELGDSALYLCASSLEAWTGVYEQYFGPGTRLTVT.